In its sample, the clone carrying this TCR beta chain was seen many times. Its specificity is unknown. These data originate in a study of human T cells and chemical hapten exposure. About the research overall: Sensitization used 2% DPC on roughly 2 cm by roughly 2 cm upper inner arm skin. Per-sample variation in TCR yield stemmed mainly from small pooled library volume differences.

From the RACE reads, TCRdb called clonotypes with MiXCR, one entry per CDR3 protein. The top ten clones hold approximately 4.5% of a sample with about 74,000 distinct CDR3 sequences, approximately 14% of them seen once. This sample's time point: pre-sensitization, week 0. Treatment in this sample: therapeutic diphenylcyclopropenone sensitization with weekly scalp DPC. Germline assignment: CDR1 DFQATT and CDR2 SNEGSKA (reference sequence). The V end was cut by 0 bases, the J end by 0 bases, with 17 bases between. The CDR3 spans 18 residues. Overall study findings and caveats: Significantly greater numbers of large CDR3 similarity clusters came from expanded TCRs than from controls.

V gene TRBV20-1 combines with J gene TRBJ2-2; D is tentatively TRBD1 or TRBD2 (5 bases each). This sample comprised whole blood, obtained in connection with sensitization to the hapten diphenylcyclopropenone (DPC). The source of this sequence is a woman aged 45 to 65 with alopecia areata. Some clones in this sample may be carry-over from other donors' samples. CDR3: CSARDRGRGPTNTGELFF. CDR3 sequence (DNA): TGCAGTGCTAGAGATCGGGGTAGGGGTCCCACGAACACCGGGGAGCTGTTTTTT.